A selection of T cell receptor beta chains follows, all from one sample in a study of blood T cell repertoires in COVID-19. Repertoires were generated with immunoSEQ multiplex PCR, while TCRdb's copy carries only in-frame clones and drops some. The repertoire holds a few hundred thousand clones, nearly 90% seen once, with approximately 4.3% in the top ten. The sequenced material came from PBMCs or T cells enriched from blood (not recorded which). All receptors derive from a woman in her late teens or twenties with acute COVID-19. The CDR3 runs from the conserved cysteine through the conserved F or W. A D gene is named only where the DNA matches it firmly. The listing skips clone size in some rows; elsewhere it reads once, few, many or a size class.

v_gene,d_gene,j_gene,abundance,CDR3nt,CDR3aa
TRBV19,-,TRBJ1-1,once,TGTGCCAGTAGTATAAAAGGGGTGGGTTTGAACACTGAAGCTTTCTTT,CASSIKGVGLNTEAFF
TRBV19,-,TRBJ2-2,-,TGTGCCAGTAGTTCCCAGGGCACGAACACCGGGGAGCTGTTTTTT,CASSSQGTNTGELFF
TRBV1,-,TRBJ1-5,-,TGCACCAGCAGCCAAGATGGCGGGGGCGGCAATCAGCCCCAGCATTTT,CTSSQDGGGGNQPQHF
TRBV28,-,TRBJ1-5,-,TGTGCCAGCAGTTTAAAGTTTGGGGGCATTGGCAATCAGCCCCAGCATTTT,CASSLKFGGIGNQPQHF
TRBV28,-,TRBJ1-2,-,TGTGCCAGCAGTCTAGAACCCTCACCAGTGGGGAGAAACTATGGCTACACCTTC,CASSLEPSPVGRNYGYTF
TRBV18,-,TRBJ1-2,-,TGTGCCAGCTCACCACAGGAGCGAAACTATGGCTACACCTTC,CASSPQERNYGYTF
TRBV27,TRBD1,TRBJ1-6,-,TGTGCCAGCAGGCCCCGGGACAGGGTTTCACCCCTCCACTTT,CASRPRDRVSPLHF
TRBV6-5,-,TRBJ1-4,once,TGTGCCAGCAGTTACGGGCTCCGAAGAAATGAAAAACTGTTTTTT,CASSYGLRRNEKLFF
TRBV28,TRBD1,TRBJ2-7,-,TGTGCCAGCAGCCCAGCTGGGACAGGGGCGTACGAGCAGTACTTC,CASSPAGTGAYEQYF
TRBV5-4,-,TRBJ1-1,-,TGTGCCAGCAGCTTGGTCGGAGTATTGAACACTGAAGCTTTCTTT,CASSLVGVLNTEAFF
TRBV7-3,-,TRBJ2-7,-,TGTGCCAGCAGCTCAGGGAATAAAGAGGACGAGCAGTACTTC,CASSSGNKEDEQYF
TRBV7-9,-,TRBJ2-1,-,TGTGCCAGCAGCTCGCAATGGGACACCTACTCCTACAATGAGCAGTTCTTC,CASSSQWDTYSYNEQFF
TRBV28,TRBD1,TRBJ2-1,-,TGTGCCAGTCGGACCGGGACAGTCTTCAATGAGCAGTTCTTC,CASRTGTVFNEQFF
TRBV27,-,TRBJ2-1,-,TGTGCCAGCAGCGTCTGGCGGGCACCCATCATCGACAATGAGCAGTTCTTC,CASSVWRAPIIDNEQFF
TRBV6-5,-,TRBJ2-3,-,TGTGCCATTAGGGGGGGGTTGACAGATACGCAGTATTTT,CAIRGGLTDTQYF
TRBV15,TRBD2,TRBJ2-7,-,TGTGCCACCAGCAGGGAGACTAGCGGGAGCTCCTACGAGCAGTACTTC,CATSRETSGSSYEQYF
TRBV2,-,TRBJ1-2,-,TGTGCCAGCAGTGAATGGCAGAACTATGGCTACACCTTC,CASSEWQNYGYTF
TRBV7-2,-,TRBJ1-4,-,TGTGCCAGCAGCCCTTCTTCCGCAACTAATGAAAAACTGTTTTTT,CASSPSSATNEKLFF
TRBV7-9,-,TRBJ2-4,-,TGTGCCAGCAGCTTAGCCCAGGCAGAAAACATTCAGTACTTC,CASSLAQAENIQYF
TRBV9,TRBD2,TRBJ2-7,-,TGTGCCAGCAGCGTAGGCGGGACTAGCGGCTACGAGCAGTACTTC,CASSVGGTSGYEQYF
TRBV12-3/TRBV12-4,-,TRBJ1-5,-,TGTGCCAGCAGTTTCGGAGTACGCCAGCCCCAGCATTTT,CASSFGVRQPQHF
TRBV11-2,-,TRBJ2-6,-,TGTGCCAGCAGCCACAGGGGGGGGACTGGGGCCAACGTCCTGACTTTC,CASSHRGGTGANVLTF
TRBV6-5,-,TRBJ1-2,-,TGTGCCAGCATACCGGGAGGGCGGGACTATGGCTACACCTTC,CASIPGGRDYGYTF
TRBV18,-,TRBJ1-1,once,TGTGCCAGCTCACCAAGCAACACTGAAGCTTTCTTT,CASSPSNTEAFF
TRBV27,TRBD2,TRBJ2-7,-,TGTGCCAGCAGCCTTATAGCGGGAGGGATTAACGAGCAGTACTTC,CASSLIAGGINEQYF
TRBV5-1,TRBD1,TRBJ2-3,once,TGCGCCAGCACCGGACAGGGGGCCACAGATACGCAGTATTTT,CASTGQGATDTQYF
TRBV28,-,TRBJ1-5,-,TGTGCCAGCAGTTTATGGGAGGGGAATCAGCCCCAGCATTTT,CASSLWEGNQPQHF
TRBV5-1,-,TRBJ2-5,-,TGCGCCAGCAGCCCTGGCAGGGCCCAAGAGACCCAGTACTTC,CASSPGRAQETQYF
TRBV7-9,TRBD2,TRBJ2-5,-,TGTGCCACCCTCGGGGGGAACTGGACCAAGGAGACCCAGTACTTC,CATLGGNWTKETQYF
TRBV19,-,TRBJ2-1,-,TGTGCCAGCAGTAGGACAGGGTTGGTGGGGGGGAATGAGCAGTTCTTC,CASSRTGLVGGNEQFF
TRBV30,TRBD2,TRBJ2-1,-,TGTGCCTGGAGTGCAACACTAGCGGGAGGGTACAATGAGCAGTTCTTC,CAWSATLAGGYNEQFF
TRBV19,-,TRBJ2-3,-,TGTGCCAGTAGTATAGCACGACTTCCCGGTAGCACAGATACGCAGTATTTT,CASSIARLPGSTDTQYF
TRBV19,-,TRBJ1-1,-,TGTGCCAGTAGTAGCATACAGCTGAACACTGAAGCTTTCTTT,CASSSIQLNTEAFF
TRBV2,-,TRBJ1-3,-,TGTGCCAGCACCACCGGACTTAACTCTGGAAACACCATATATTTT,CASTTGLNSGNTIYF
TRBV2,-,TRBJ1-5,-,TGTGCCAGCAGTGGCTTCCGGGACACCCCTCCGACGCCCCAGCATTTT,CASSGFRDTPPTPQHF
TRBV6-5,-,TRBJ1-4,-,TGTGCCAACAGCCGCGAGGGGGCAACTAATGAAAAACTGTTTTTT,CANSREGATNEKLFF
TRBV19,-,TRBJ1-4,-,TGTGCCAGTCGACAGCTATTCCTTTCTGCAACTAATGAAAAACTGTTTTTT,CASRQLFLSATNEKLFF
TRBV28,TRBD2,TRBJ2-1,-,TGTGCCAGCAGTCTCGCCTCCACTAGCGGGAGGTCCTACAATGAGCAGTTCTTC,CASSLASTSGRSYNEQFF
TRBV12-3/TRBV12-4,-,TRBJ1-5,-,TGTGCCAGCAGTTTACAGAGCAATCAGCCCCAGCATTTT,CASSLQSNQPQHF
TRBV28,-,TRBJ1-4,-,TGTGCCAGCAGCTTAGGGGTTAGGGGAAGGGAAAAACTGTTTTTT,CASSLGVRGREKLFF
TRBV28,TRBD2,TRBJ2-7,-,TGTGCCAGCAGTTTAGAGTATAGCGGGAGACAGTACGAGCAGTACTTC,CASSLEYSGRQYEQYF
TRBV19,-,TRBJ1-1,-,TGTGCCAGTAGTATCCTTTTCCAGGGAGGTGGCACTGAAGCTTTCTTT,CASSILFQGGGTEAFF
TRBV5-8,TRBD1,TRBJ1-5,-,TGTGCCAGCAGCTCCCACAGGGGTGGCAATCAGCCCCAGCATTTT,CASSSHRGGNQPQHF
TRBV9,-,TRBJ2-1,-,TGTGCCAGCAGCGTAACAGGGACGGGGGGTGAGCAGTTCTTC,CASSVTGTGGEQFF
TRBV27,-,TRBJ2-2,-,TGTGCCAGCAGCCCACTAAGCGCGCGGACCGGGGAGCTGTTTTTT,CASSPLSARTGELFF
TRBV6-5,-,TRBJ2-5,many,TGTGCCAGCAAATTGGAGGGCCCCCTGGGAGGGACCCAGTACTTC,CASKLEGPLGGTQYF
TRBV11-2,-,TRBJ2-1,-,TGTGCCAGCAGCTTAGATTGGCAGGGGGGCAATGAGCAGTTCTTC,CASSLDWQGGNEQFF
TRBV15,TRBD1,TRBJ2-4,-,TGTGCCACCAGCGGCCGAGGACAGGCCGTAGCCAAAAACATTCAGTACTTC,CATSGRGQAVAKNIQYF
TRBV12-3/TRBV12-4,-,TRBJ1-5,-,TGTGCCAGCAGAACGACAGGCAATCAGCCCCAGCATTTT,CASRTTGNQPQHF